This T cell receptor (beta chain) came from a study of blood T cell repertoires in COVID-19. Data came from immunoSEQ multiplex PCR; TCRdb stores just in-frame clones and leaves some out. The sample includes 250,000 to 300,000 clones, more than 75% of them seen just once. V lost 5 bases and J lost 0; bases outside the gene matches: 12. Germline CDR1 MRHNA, CDR2 SNTAGT. CDR3 length: 18 residues. The sequence came from a woman between 35 and 50 years old who had recovered from COVID-19. The sample taken for sequencing was peripheral blood. The chain links TRBV6-4 to TRBJ2-1; 8 bases align to TRBD2. In nucleotides, the CDR3 is TGTGCCAGCAGTAGTGACGTGGCTAGCGGGCCCTCCTACAATGAGCAGTTCTTC. It encodes CASSSDVASGPSYNEQFF.